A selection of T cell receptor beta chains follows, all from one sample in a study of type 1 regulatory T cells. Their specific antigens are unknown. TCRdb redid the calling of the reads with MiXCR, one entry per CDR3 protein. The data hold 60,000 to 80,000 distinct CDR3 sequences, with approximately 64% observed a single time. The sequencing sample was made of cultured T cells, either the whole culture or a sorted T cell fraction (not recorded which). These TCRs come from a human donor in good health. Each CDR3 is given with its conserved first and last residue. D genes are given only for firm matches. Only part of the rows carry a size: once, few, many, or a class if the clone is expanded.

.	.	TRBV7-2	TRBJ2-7	TGTGCCAGCAGCTCATCGTGGTCGACCAGCGGCTACGAGCAGTACTTC	CASSSSWSTSGYEQYF
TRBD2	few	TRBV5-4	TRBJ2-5	TGTGCCAGCAGCTTGACTAGCGGGAGAATTCCAGAGACCCAGTACTTC	CASSLTSGRIPETQYF
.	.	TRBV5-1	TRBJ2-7	TGCGCCAGCAGCGAGGAGGGCCTGGACGAGCAGAACTTC	CASSEEGLDEQNF
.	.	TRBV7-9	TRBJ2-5	TGTGCCAGCAGCTTAGAACTCCTCCAAGAGACCCAGTACTTC	CASSLELLQETQYF
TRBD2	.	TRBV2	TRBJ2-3	TGTGCCAGCAGTGAACCGGGACTAGTTTCCCCAGATACGCAGTATTTT	CASSEPGLVSPDTQYF
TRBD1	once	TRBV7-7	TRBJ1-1	TGTGCCAGCAGCTCCTACAGGGGCACTGAAGCTTTCTTT	CASSSYRGTEAFF
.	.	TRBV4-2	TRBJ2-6	TGTGCCAGCAGCCAAGGACACGGTAGCGTCCTGACTTTC	CASSQGHGSVLTF
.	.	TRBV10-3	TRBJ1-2	TGTGCCATCAGTGAGTCGGTTTTACACAGGAGGTCGATAAACTATGGCTACACCTTC	CAISESVLHRRSINYGYTF
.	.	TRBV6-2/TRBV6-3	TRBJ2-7	TGTGCCAGCAACCCATACTCAACCAGGGCCCTAGAGCAGTACTTC	CASNPYSTRALEQYF
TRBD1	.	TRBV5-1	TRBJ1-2	TGCGCCAGCAGCTTGGACAGGGGGAGGATCGGTGGCGGCTACACCTTC	CASSLDRGRIGGGYTF
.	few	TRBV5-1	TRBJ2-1	TGCGCCAGCAGCTTCGACAATGAGCAGTTCTTC	CASSFDNEQFF
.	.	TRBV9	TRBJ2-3	TGTGCCAGCAGCGTAGTCTCGGGAGGCACAGATACGCAGTATTTT	CASSVVSGGTDTQYF
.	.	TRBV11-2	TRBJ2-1	TGTGCCAGCAGCCCCCTTAGATTACAGGGCTATGAGCAGTTCTTC	CASSPLRLQGYEQFF
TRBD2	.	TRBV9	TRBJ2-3	TGTGCCAGCAGCGTAACTAGCGGGAGCGGTTTCACAGATACGCAGTATTTT	CASSVTSGSGFTDTQYF
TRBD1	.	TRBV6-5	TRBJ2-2	TGTGCCAGCAGTACCACCGGGACAGGGTTTGGCGGGGAGCTGTTTTTT	CASSTTGTGFGGELFF
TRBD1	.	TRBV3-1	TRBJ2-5	TGTGCCAGCAGCCTGAAGGGGGCAGAGACCCAGTACTTC	CASSLKGAETQYF
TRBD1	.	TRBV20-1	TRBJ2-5	TGCAGTGCGGAAACAGGGGGTCGGGACCAGTACTTC	CSAETGGRDQYF
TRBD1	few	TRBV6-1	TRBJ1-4	TGTGCCAGCCGACAGGGGACTAATGAAAAACTGTTTTTT	CASRQGTNEKLFF
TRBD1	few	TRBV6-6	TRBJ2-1	TGTGCCAGCAGCCGGGACAGCTACAATGAGCAGTTCTTC	CASSRDSYNEQFF
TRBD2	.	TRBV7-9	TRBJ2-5	TGTGCCAGCAGCTTCTTGCGGACTAGCGGGAGTAGAGAGACCCAGTACTTC	CASSFLRTSGSRETQYF
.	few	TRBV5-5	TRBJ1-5	TGTGCCAGCAGCTTGGCCCTCCCCGACATAATAGGTCAGCCCCAGCATTTT	CASSLALPDIIGQPQHF
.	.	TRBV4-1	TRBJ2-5	TGCGCCAGCAGCCGAACGATTGGGGAGACCCAGTACTTC	CASSRTIGETQYF
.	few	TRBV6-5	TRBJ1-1	TGTGCCAGCAGTTTTTCCGGGACACCAAGGAACACTGAAGCTTTCTTT	CASSFSGTPRNTEAFF
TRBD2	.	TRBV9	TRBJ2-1	TGTGCCAGCAGCGTAGTGGGAGGGCCGAGCAATGAGCAGTTCTTC	CASSVVGGPSNEQFF
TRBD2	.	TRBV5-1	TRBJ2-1	TGCGCCAGCAGCTTGGGGCGGGAGTTGGATGAGCAGTTCTTC	CASSLGRELDEQFF
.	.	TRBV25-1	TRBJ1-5	TGTGCCAGCAGTGAATCCCAGCATTTT	CASSESQHF
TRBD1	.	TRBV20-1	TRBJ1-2	TGCAGTGCCCCGAATACAGGGGCGGTCGGCTACACCTTC	CSAPNTGAVGYTF
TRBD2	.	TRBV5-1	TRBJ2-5	TGCGCCAGCAGACCCCCGGGACTAGCGGGAGAAGAGACCCAGTACTTC	CASRPPGLAGEETQYF
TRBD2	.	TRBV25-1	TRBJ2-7	TGTGCCACCCAAACGGGAGGGGAAGACTACGAGCAGTACTTC	CATQTGGEDYEQYF
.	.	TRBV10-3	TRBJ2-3	TGTGCCATCAGTGAGGGTCAAGATACGCAGTATTTT	CAISEGQDTQYF
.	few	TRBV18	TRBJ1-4	TGTGCCAGCTCACTAGGGCCGGCCGCTAATGAAAAACTGTTTTTT	CASSLGPAANEKLFF
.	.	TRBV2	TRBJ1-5	TGTGCCAGCAGTGGTATGCGGAGCAATCAGCCCCAGCATTTT	CASSGMRSNQPQHF
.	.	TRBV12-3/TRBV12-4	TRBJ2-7	TGTGCCAGCAGTTTGGAGGGTCACTACGAGCAGTACTTC	CASSLEGHYEQYF
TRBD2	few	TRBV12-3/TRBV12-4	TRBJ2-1	TGTGCCACCAACCTTGGGGGAGGGAGTTACAATGAGCAGTTCTTC	CATNLGGGSYNEQFF
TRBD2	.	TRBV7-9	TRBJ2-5	TGTGCCAGCAGCTTTTTGGGACTAGCGGGACCAACGGAGACCCAGTACTTC	CASSFLGLAGPTETQYF
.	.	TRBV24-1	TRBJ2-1	TGTGCCACCAGTGATTTACCGGTTTCAACTTACAATGAGCAGTTCTTC	CATSDLPVSTYNEQFF
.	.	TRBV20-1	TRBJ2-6	TGCAGTGCTCCCGGGGGAAGCGACTCTGGGGCCAACGTCCTGACTTTC	CSAPGGSDSGANVLTF
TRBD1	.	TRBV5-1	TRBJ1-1	TGCGCCAGCAGCTCAGGGACAGGTGTGACGAACACTGAAGCTTTCTTT	CASSSGTGVTNTEAFF
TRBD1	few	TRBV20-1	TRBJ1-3	TGCAGTGCTGGGAGGACAGGGTCTTTCTCTGGAAACACCATATATTTT	CSAGRTGSFSGNTIYF
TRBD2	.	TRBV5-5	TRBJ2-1	TGTGCCAGCAGCTTGACTAGCGGGACATATACTGAGCAGTTCTTC	CASSLTSGTYTEQFF
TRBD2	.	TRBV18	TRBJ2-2	TGTGCCAGCTCGCCCGGTGGACTAGCGGGAGATATCACCGGGGAGCTGTTTTTT	CASSPGGLAGDITGELFF
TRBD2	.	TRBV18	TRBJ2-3	TGTGCCAGCTCACCAAGGGACTACGGACGCACAGATACGCAGTATTTT	CASSPRDYGRTDTQYF
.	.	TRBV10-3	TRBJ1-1	TGTGCTTCCACATGGGGCGAGAACACTGAAGCTTTCTTT	CASTWGENTEAFF
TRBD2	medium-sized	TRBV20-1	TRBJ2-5	TGCAGTGCCTCCGGGACTAGCGGGAGGGCTCTCCTCCAAGAGACCCAGTACTTC	CSASGTSGRALLQETQYF
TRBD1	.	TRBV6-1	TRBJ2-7	TGTGCCAGCAGCCCTGCCGCGGGACAGGGGGCTGGCGAGCAGTACTTC	CASSPAAGQGAGEQYF
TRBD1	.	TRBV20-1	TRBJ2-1	TGCAGTCCCGGACAGGGAAATGAGCAGTTCTTC	CSPGQGNEQFF